The 28 T cell receptor beta chains presented below share a single source sample, sequenced in a study of siplizumab effects on memory and regulatory T cells. Sequenced by immunoSEQ multiplex PCR; TCRdb stores in-frame clones only, minus some. The sample contains 110,000 or so clones, 90% to 95% of which appear only once. The sequencing sample was made of non-Treg CD4+ T cells sorted from blood. These receptors all come from a human donor in good health.

This CDR3 is CASTDEQEPPLLYEQYF. The CDR3 DNA reads TGTGCCAGTACCGACGAGCAGGAGCCCCCTCTACTCTACGAGCAGTACTTC. The chain links TRBV19 to TRBJ2-7; D is unclear. V was trimmed by 7 bases and J by 3 bases, leaving 25 bases between them. This CDR3 region has 17 residues. Per the germline V gene, CDR1 is LNHDA and CDR2 is SQIVND (reference sequence). Full variable domain (missing parts from reference TRBV19 and TRBJ2-7): DGGITQSPKYLFRKEGQNVTLSCEQNLNHDAMYWYRQDPGQGLRLIYYSQIVNDFQKGDIAEGYSVSREKKESFPLTVTSAQKNPTAFYLCASTDEQEPPLLYEQYFGPGTRLTVT.

The J gene is TRBJ2-6, the V gene TRBV7-9; 9 nucleotides align to TRBD1. The CDR3 is 17 residues long. The trim removed 4 bases at V and 3 bases at J, leaving 7 bases unmatched. Germline-derived CDR1 and CDR2 are SEHNR and FQNEAQ (reference sequence). The CDR3 region has the DNA TGTGCCAGCAGCTCCTACAGGGGGCGAAATGGGGCCAACGTCCTGACTTTC. Protein: CASSSYRGRNGANVLTF.

This chain joins TRBV9 and TRBJ2-1; 9 nucleotides align to TRBD2. The germline V gene has CDR1 SGDLS and CDR2 YYNGEE. The V and J ends lost 4 bases and 5 bases, in that order; junction bases with no gene match: 4. This CDR3 is built from 14 residues. Written as DNA, the CDR3 is TGTGCCAGCAGCCTAGCGGGGCAGCACAATGAGCAGTTCTTC. Translating it yields CASSLAGQHNEQFF.

V and J are TRBV4-3 and TRBJ2-5; possibly TRBD2 for D (6 bases). Deletions cut 1 base from V and 2 bases from J, with 17 bases between. Germline CDR1 is LGHNA and CDR2 is YSLEER. The CDR3 length is 17 residues. The CDR3 protein is CASSQGGRALAQETQYF. The CDR3 DNA sequence: TGCGCCAGCAGCCAAGGGGGAAGGGCGCTAGCGCAAGAGACCCAGTACTTC.

J is TRBJ1-5 and V is TRBV2; D may be TRBD1 (5 bases). Germline CDR1 SNHLY, CDR2 FYNNEI. The V and J ends lost 6 bases and 9 bases respectively, with 18 bases between them. The CDR3 runs 14 residues. The CDR3 loop reads CASSATEAKGPQHF. As DNA, the CDR3 is TGTGCCAGCAGCGCGACAGAGGCAAAGGGGCCCCAGCATTTT.

The chain combines TRBV5-1 with TRBJ2-3; TRBD2 agrees at 8 bases. V dropped 7 bases and J dropped 1; count of bases not matched to a gene: 5. The CDR3 covers 14 residues. Germline V lookup: CDR1 SGHRS, CDR2 YFSETQ. CDR3 bases: TGCGCCAGCGAGTCCGGGAGGGGCACAGATACGCAGTATTTT. It codes for CASESGRGTDTQYF.

This clone showed up just once. The genes are TRBV9 and TRBJ2-1; TRBD2 aligns across 7 bases. V shed 4 bases, J shed 6 bases, and the junction held 10 bases outside the gene matches. The CDR3 has 15 amino acids. Germline CDR1 SGDLS, CDR2 YYNGEE. CDR3 bases: TGTGCCAGCAGCTCCCTCGGGGGGAGGGCCAATGAGCAGTTCTTC. Translated, it gives CASSSLGGRANEQFF.

The chain has TRBV5-1 and TRBJ1-2, with D maybe TRBD1 (5 bases). Trimming left V 0 bases short and J 8 bases short, with 8 bases between. Per germline, CDR1 SGHRS and CDR2 YFSETQ. The length of the CDR3 is 12 residues. The CDR3 DNA reads as TGCGCCAGCAGCTTGGAAGGGACCGGCTACACCTTC. Amino acid sequence: CASSLEGTGYTF. The full variable domain, completed using reference TRBV5-1 and TRBJ1-2, is KAGVTQTPRYLIKTRGQQVTLSCSPISGHRSVSWYQQTPGQGLQFLFEYFSETQRNKGNFPGRFSGRQFSNSRSEMNVSTLELGDSALYLCASSLEGTGYTFGSGTRLTVV.

V gene TRBV19 combines with J gene TRBJ2-2, with 9 bases that match TRBD1. J was trimmed by 7 bases and V by 7 bases; bases with no gene match: 7. The CDR3 consists of 14 residues. Germline assignment: CDR1 LNHDA and CDR2 SQIVND (reference sequence). In nucleotides, the CDR3 is TGTGCCAGTAATCAACAGGGGGCGCACGGGGAGCTGTTTTTT. Its translation: CASNQQGAHGELFF.

The chain uses TRBV4-1 and TRBJ1-4; weak D call: TRBD1 (5 bases). Germline-derived CDR1 and CDR2 are MGHRA and YSYEKL. The V and J ends lost 4 bases and 7 bases respectively, with 10 bases between them. This CDR3 has 13 residues. The CDR3 sequence: CASSPLGTEKLFF. The DNA for the CDR3 is TGCGCCAGCAGCCCCCTGGGGACTGAAAAACTGTTTTTT.

This chain uses TRBV19 with TRBJ2-7; possibly TRBD1 for D (5 bases). This CDR3 is built from 14 residues. Trimming stripped 3 bases from V and 5 bases from J, with 14 bases between. Germline V gives CDR1 LNHDA, CDR2 SQIVND (reference sequence). The CDR3 sequence: CASSIPGQGHEQYF. CDR3 DNA sequence: TGTGCCAGTAGTATCCCCGGGCAGGGCCACGAGCAGTACTTC. Combining the CDR3 with reference TRBV19 and TRBJ2-7 gives the whole variable domain DGGITQSPKYLFRKEGQNVTLSCEQNLNHDAMYWYRQDPGQGLRLIYYSQIVNDFQKGDIAEGYSVSREKKESFPLTVTSAQKNPTAFYLCASSIPGQGHEQYFGPGTRLTVT.

The chain links TRBV11-3 to TRBJ2-1; maybe TRBD2 (6 bases). From germline, CDR1 is SGHNT and CDR2 YENEEA. V dropped 2 bases and J dropped 7 bases, with 15 bases sitting between them. The CDR3 loop spans 15 amino acids. CDR3 sequence reads: CASSLTAGIKNEQFF. CDR3 sequence (DNA): TGTGCCAGCAGCTTAACCGCGGGGATTAAAAATGAGCAGTTCTTC.

This clone was counted only a few times. The chain employs TRBV6-1 and TRBJ2-7; D uncertain. The V end was cut by 7 bases, the J end by 7 bases, with 11 bases between. Germline loops: CDR1 MNHNS, CDR2 SASEGT. This CDR3 is built from 11 residues. This CDR3 reads CASTLLLEQYF. The CDR3 region has the DNA TGTGCCAGCACCTTATTGTTGGAGCAGTACTTC.

This sequence joins TRBV9 and TRBJ1-1, with 8 bases that match TRBD1. Germline CDR1 is SGDLS and CDR2 is YYNGEE. This CDR3 comprises 14 residues. V trimming: 5 bases; J trimming: 6 bases; junction bases outside the gene matches: 9. The DNA for the CDR3 is TGTGCCAGCAGTACACAGGGGGGGGACCCTGAAGCTTTCTTT. As protein: CASSTQGGDPEAFF.

About this clone: This CDR3 is also generated by other DNA sequences in the sample. This chain joins TRBV5-1 and TRBJ2-1; 9 bases map to TRBD2. Germline V gene lookup returns CDR1 SGHRS and CDR2 YFSETQ. The CDR3 loop spans 15 amino acids. With V trimmed by 0 bases and J by 7 bases, 5 bases remained unmatched. The CDR3 region has the DNA TGCGCCAGCAGCTTGGGAGCGGGGGGTCGGAATGAGCAGTTCTTC. This sequence encodes CASSLGAGGRNEQFF.

The chain has TRBV5-6 and TRBJ2-1; 7 bases agree with TRBD1. Trimming cost V 4 bases and J 6 bases; bases outside gene matches: 7. Germline V gene sequence: CDR1 SGHDT, CDR2 YYEEEE. The CDR3 extends over 14 amino acids. CDR3 DNA: TGTGCCAGCAGCAGGATCCGGGACAGCAATGAGCAGTTCTTC. Amino acid sequence: CASSRIRDSNEQFF.

DNA for the CDR3: TGTGCCAGCTCACACTTCATGGGGGGGAGCACAGATACGCAGTATTTT. The encoded protein is CASSHFMGGSTDTQYF. The chain carries TRBV18 and TRBJ2-3, with TRBD2 matching over 7 bases. CDR1 and CDR2 from the germline V gene are KGHSH and LQKENI. CDR3 size: 16 residues. After removal of 4 bases from V and 0 bases from J, the junction contained 7 bases not matched to a gene.

The chain couples TRBV19 to TRBJ1-1; D gene ambiguous. The CDR3 runs to 12 residues. From germline, CDR1 is LNHDA and CDR2 SQIVND (reference sequence). V shed 8 bases and J shed 4 bases, with 11 bases lying between them. CDR3 DNA sequence: TGTGCCAGTTATAGCCCCGGCACTGAAGCTTTCTTT. This encodes CASYSPGTEAFF.

The rearrangement uses TRBV9 and TRBJ1-2; possible D gene TRBD1, 5 bases. The germline gives CDR1 SGDLS, CDR2 YYNGEE. V lost 4 bases, J lost 5 bases, and 18 bases lay in between. The CDR3 contains 15 residues. The CDR3 sequence: CASSSPPQGVYGYTF. For the CDR3, the DNA is TGTGCCAGCAGCTCCCCCCCGCAGGGTGTTTATGGCTACACCTTC.

The chain links TRBV7-3 to TRBJ2-3; D is possibly TRBD2 (5 bases). From germline, CDR1 is SGHTA and CDR2 FQGTGA. The CDR3 covers 14 residues. V lost 3 bases, J lost 5 bases, and 12 bases lay in between. CDR3 in amino acids: CASSFGPGEDTQYF. In DNA form, the CDR3 reads TGTGCCAGCAGCTTCGGGCCCGGGGAAGATACGCAGTATTTT.

This chain links TRBV23-1 with TRBJ1-1; D unclear. TRBV23-1 is an open reading frame whose function is uncertain. The CDR3 contains 13 residues. Trimming stripped 3 bases from V and 1 base from J, with 6 bases between. This chain's CDR3 is CASSHMTNTEAFF. As DNA, the CDR3 is TGCGCCAGCAGTCATATGACGAACACTGAAGCTTTCTTT.

The CDR3 DNA is TGTGCCAGCAGTCTGGTTTTCACAGATACGCAGTATTTT. It codes for CASSLVFTDTQYF. The chain is built from TRBV6-1 and TRBJ2-3; unclear D gene. V was pared by 5 bases and J by 2 bases, with 8 bases between. The CDR3 length is 13 residues. Germline V gene data show CDR1 as MNHNS and CDR2 as SASEGT.

The rearrangement uses TRBV23-1 and TRBJ1-5; TRBD1 might be the D (6 bases). TRBV23-1 qualifies as an ORF whose function is uncertain. Between the trimmed V and J ends, which lost 0 bases and 0 bases, there was a span of 12 bases. The CDR3 spans 17 residues. The CDR3 region is CASSQSRGGISNQPQHF. CDR3 nucleotides: TGCGCCAGCAGTCAATCCAGGGGAGGGATTAGCAATCAGCCCCAGCATTTT.

The CDR3 nucleotides are TGCGCCAGCAGCCAAACCCGAGTCTACAATGAGCAGTTCTTC. Protein sequence: CASSQTRVYNEQFF. The J gene is TRBJ2-1, the V gene TRBV4-3; D gene unclear. V was trimmed by 2 bases and J by 3 bases, leaving 8 bases between them. This CDR3 spans 14 amino acids. CDR1 LGHNA and CDR2 YSLEER come from the germline V gene.

This chain links TRBV5-5 with TRBJ1-3; 7 bases are shared with TRBD1. Germline V lookup: CDR1 SGHKS, CDR2 YYEKEE (reference sequence). J was trimmed by 3 bases and V by 2 bases; bases with no gene match: 8. CDR3 size: 16 residues. The CDR3 coding sequence is TGTGCCAGCAGCTTATCCTCAGGGGGGAGTGGAAACACCATATATTTT. Residues: CASSLSSGGSGNTIYF.

The rearrangement links TRBV5-1 to TRBJ2-2; 7 bases agree with TRBD1. Germline V gene lookup returns CDR1 SGHRS and CDR2 YFSETQ. V lost 5 bases, J lost 6 bases, and 4 bases stayed unmatched. This CDR3 contains 13 residues. CDR3 sequence (DNA): TGCGCCAGCAGGAGACAGGGACCCGGGGAGCTGTTTTTT. Protein product: CASRRQGPGELFF.

This clone was counted between two and nine times. The chain combines TRBV30 with TRBJ1-1; D gene uncertain. Trimming cost V 3 bases and J 8 bases, with 10 bases left between them. Germline V gene data show CDR1 as GTSNPN and CDR2 as SVGIG (reference sequence). The CDR3 extends over 11 amino acids. Here the CDR3 DNA reads TGTGCCTGGAGCATGCAGACGGAAGCTTTCTTT. This translates into CAWSMQTEAFF.

The CDR3 here is CASSYRDRGPYGYTF. The CDR3, as DNA: TGTGCCAGCAGTTACAGGGACAGGGGGCCCTATGGCTACACCTTC. This chain uses TRBV6-5 with TRBJ1-2, with 12 bases lining up with TRBD1. V was pared by 2 bases and J by 4 bases, with 2 bases of the junction left unmatched. This CDR3 has 15 amino acids. CDR1 is MNHEY, CDR2 SVGAGI, per germline.